A selection of T cell receptor beta chains follows, all from one sample in a study of siplizumab effects on memory and regulatory T cells. These receptors have no identified antigens. The data were produced by immunoSEQ multiplex PCR, yet TCRdb's version contains in-frame clones alone and is incomplete. Among approximately 9,600 clones listed, roughly 45% were seen once. Sequenced material: CFSE-low (dividing) CD8+ T cells sorted from an allogeneic mixed lymphocyte reaction. The receptor source for this set is a human donor in good health; the cells came from an allogeneic mixed lymphocyte reaction. CDR3s include the opening cysteine and the closing phenylalanine or tryptophan. Fields, in order: D gene, clone size, J gene, V gene, CDR3 DNA, CDR3 protein. The D gene is left open where the match is weak. Size is stated for part of the rows, as once, few or many counts, or as a class when the clone is expanded.

>.|.|TRBJ2-7|TRBV7-9
TGTGCCAGCAGCGCCATCTACGAGCAGTACTTC
CASSAIYEQYF
>.|medium-sized|TRBJ2-5|TRBV6-5
TGTGCCAGCAGTTACTACAGCACCCAAGAGACCCAGTACTTC
CASSYYSTQETQYF
>TRBD1|few|TRBJ2-3|TRBV4-1
TGCGCCAGCAGCCAGGATGACAGGGTAGGCACAGATACGCAGTATTTT
CASSQDDRVGTDTQYF
>TRBD1|.|TRBJ1-2|TRBV2
TGTGCCAGCACTAGTGTAGGGACAGCCTATGGCTACACCTTC
CASTSVGTAYGYTF
>.|.|TRBJ2-6|TRBV6-5
TGTGCCAGCAGTTACTCGGCTGCTGGGGCCAACGTCCTGACTTTC
CASSYSAAGANVLTF
>.|medium-sized|TRBJ1-1|TRBV13
TGTGCCAGCAGCTTTTCGGGGGATAACACTGAAGCTTTCTTT
CASSFSGDNTEAFF
>.|few|TRBJ2-2|TRBV5-1
TGCGCCAGCAGCCCCGCCCCAGTGAACCGGGCTAGCCGGACCGGGGAGCTGTTTTTT
CASSPAPVNRASRTGELFF
>TRBD1|many|TRBJ1-1|TRBV9
TGTGCCAGCAGCGTAGAAGGGACAGGGAACACTGAAGCTTTCTTT
CASSVEGTGNTEAFF
>TRBD2|medium-sized|TRBJ2-1|TRBV10-2
TGCGCCGTAAGGACTAGCGGGATTGAGCAGTTCTTC
CAVRTSGIEQFF
>.|medium-sized|TRBJ2-7|TRBV4-3
TGCGCCAGCAGCCAAGATGTCGTAGGCGGCGGATACGAGCAGTACTTC
CASSQDVVGGGYEQYF
>.|.|TRBJ2-2|TRBV5-4
TGTGCCAGCAGCTTAGACCGCACCGGGGAGCTGTTTTTT
CASSLDRTGELFF
>.|.|TRBJ1-2|TRBV6-5
TGTGCCAGCAGTTACGGGGAGGGCGGCTATGGCTACACCTTC
CASSYGEGGYGYTF
>.|once|TRBJ2-1|TRBV10-2
TGCGCCAGCAGTGAGGGGCCCAGCTCCTACAATGAGCAGTTCTTC
CASSEGPSSYNEQFF
>.|.|TRBJ1-1|TRBV4-1
TGCGCCAGCGGACCGGGCAGGAACACTGAAGCTTTCTTT
CASGPGRNTEAFF
>.|many|TRBJ2-3|TRBV5-6
TGTGCCAGCAGCCTCCGGGACTCTACCACAGATACGCAGTATTTT
CASSLRDSTTDTQYF
>.|.|TRBJ2-7|TRBV19
TGTGCCAGTAGCCCGGGACATAACTACGAGCAGTACTTC
CASSPGHNYEQYF
>.|medium-sized|TRBJ1-1|TRBV27
TGTGCCAGCAGTTCAACAGGCCTCGGCGTTATGAACACTGAAGCTTTCTTT
CASSSTGLGVMNTEAFF
>TRBD1|many|TRBJ1-2|TRBV9
TGTGCCAGCAGCGCAGAACAGGGGGCTGGCTATGGCTACACCTTC
CASSAEQGAGYGYTF
>TRBD2|.|TRBJ2-7|TRBV5-4
TGTGCCAGCAGCCAAGAGCGGGGACTAGCAGGTGGGGAGCAGTACTTC
CASSQERGLAGGEQYF
>.|once|TRBJ1-2|TRBV29-1
TGCAGCGTTGAACCTACAGGGTACTATGGCTACACCTTC
CSVEPTGYYGYTF
>.|.|TRBJ2-7|TRBV5-6
TGTGCCAGCAGCTTGGGTGCAGGGGACTACGAGCAGTACTTC
CASSLGAGDYEQYF
>TRBD2|.|TRBJ2-2|TRBV9
TGTGCCAGCAACGGCGGGGGGCCCGGGGAGCTGTTTTTT
CASNGGGPGELFF
>.|.|TRBJ1-2|TRBV29-1
TGCAGCGGTACAGGGAACTATGGCTACACCTTC
CSGTGNYGYTF
>.|medium-sized|TRBJ1-1|TRBV4-1
TGCGCCAGCAGCCAAGATGCGGGACCGTTGAACACTGAAGCTTTCTTT
CASSQDAGPLNTEAFF
>.|few|TRBJ1-1|TRBV6-5
TGTGCCAGCAGTGAAAGACAGACGAACACTGAAGCTTTCTTT
CASSERQTNTEAFF
>.|once|TRBJ2-7|TRBV2
TGTGCCAGAGCCCAGGCAGACAACTACGAGCAGTACTTC
CARAQADNYEQYF
>TRBD1|few|TRBJ1-1|TRBV18
TGTGCCAGCTCACCCCAGTCCGGACAGGGCAACACTGAAGCTTTCTTT
CASSPQSGQGNTEAFF
>.|medium-sized|TRBJ2-4|TRBV21-1
TGTGCCAGCAGCAAAGGGACCGGTGGAAACATTCAGTACTTC
CASSKGTGGNIQYF
>.|.|TRBJ2-1|TRBV6-6
TGTGCCAGCTCCCCTCTTTGGACCTTTGAGCAGTTCTTC
CASSPLWTFEQFF
>TRBD1|.|TRBJ2-7|TRBV5-1
TGCGCCAGCGCATGGGACAGAACCTACGAGCAGTACTTC
CASAWDRTYEQYF
>.|.|TRBJ1-5|TRBV6-5
TGTGCCAGCAGTTACTCGGAGAACAATCAGCCCCAGCATTTT
CASSYSENNQPQHF
>TRBD1|.|TRBJ2-7|TRBV6-5
TGTGCCACAGGGGGCGAGCAGTACTTC
CATGGEQYF
>TRBD2|.|TRBJ2-3|TRBV29-1
TGCAGCGCCCTGCTGCTGGAGCGGGACAGCACAGATACGCAGTATTTT
CSALLLERDSTDTQYF
>.|medium-sized|TRBJ1-3|TRBV25-1
TGTGCCAGCAGTGAAGGGACGGATGGAAACACCATATATTTT
CASSEGTDGNTIYF
>.|.|TRBJ1-1|TRBV7-3
TGTGCCAGCAGCTCTACAGGGCCCCACACTGAAGCTTTCTTT
CASSSTGPHTEAFF
>.|.|TRBJ1-1|TRBV6-5
TGTGCCAGCAGTTACGGATGGAACACTGAAGCTTTCTTT
CASSYGWNTEAFF
>.|.|TRBJ2-7|TRBV21-1
TGTGCCAGCATGACAGTTTCCTACGAGCAGTACTTC
CASMTVSYEQYF
>.|few|TRBJ2-3|TRBV10-3
TGTGCCATCAACGAGGGGTACACAGATACGCAGTATTTT
CAINEGYTDTQYF
>.|few|TRBJ2-1|TRBV10-1
TGCGCCAGCAGTGAGTCGGGGCTGAGAAATGAGCAGTTCTTC
CASSESGLRNEQFF
>.|.|TRBJ2-1|TRBV4-1
TGCGCCAGCAGCCAAGGGGTGATGGGCTCCTACAATGAGCAGTTCTTC
CASSQGVMGSYNEQFF
>TRBD1|few|TRBJ1-1|TRBV10-2
TGCGCCAGCAGTTACAGGGGGCGGGCTGAAGCTTTCTTT
CASSYRGRAEAFF
>.|.|TRBJ1-1|TRBV19
TGTGCCAGTAGTATAGGGGGGCCCTTTACTGAAGCTTTCTTT
CASSIGGPFTEAFF